These T cell receptor beta chains were read from a single sample in a study of blood T cell repertoires in COVID-19. Here immunoSEQ multiplex PCR was the method, and the copy in TCRdb shows in-frame clones only, minus some. The data contain 250,000 to 300,000 clones, 85% to 90% of them singletons. The material sequenced was peripheral blood. Receptor source: a woman aged 45-60 years with COVID-19, enrolled during active disease. Both conserved end residues are part of each CDR3. The D gene is left open where the match is weak. A row's size may be missing; if present it is once, few, many or a size class.

D gene | J gene | clone size | V gene | CDR3 DNA | CDR3 protein
NA | TRBJ2-7 | once | TRBV27 | TGTGCCAGCAGTTTATTTCCCCGCCAGGCTGGAGGGGGGGGGACAGAGCAGTACTTC | CASSLFPRQAGGGGTEQYF
NA | TRBJ1-5 | NA | TRBV5-8 | TGTGCCAGCAGCTTGGGGACATATAGCAATCAGCCCCAGCATTTT | CASSLGTYSNQPQHF
NA | TRBJ1-3 | NA | TRBV19 | TGTGCCAGTAGTATAGAAGGACTCTCTGGAAACACCATATATTTT | CASSIEGLSGNTIYF
NA | TRBJ2-7 | NA | TRBV7-6 | TGTGCCAGTTCTACAGGGAGCGGCTACGAGCAGTACTTC | CASSTGSGYEQYF
NA | TRBJ2-2 | NA | TRBV24-1 | TGTGCCACCATGCGGGGGCGCGGGAGCTTCACCGGGGAGCTGTTTTTT | CATMRGRGSFTGELFF
NA | TRBJ1-1 | NA | TRBV29-1 | TGCAGCGTTGTCGGGAACACTGAAGCTTTCTTT | CSVVGNTEAFF
NA | TRBJ1-2 | NA | TRBV10-2 | TGCGCCAGCAGTGACAGGGCAGGGGTAGGCTACACCTTC | CASSDRAGVGYTF
TRBD1 | TRBJ1-4 | NA | TRBV24-1 | TGTGCCACCAGTGATCCCGGGACAGGGTTAGAAAAACTGTTTTTT | CATSDPGTGLEKLFF
NA | TRBJ2-2 | once | TRBV7-9 | TGTGCCAGCAGCTTCAATACCGGGGAGCTGTTTTTT | CASSFNTGELFF
NA | TRBJ2-7 | NA | TRBV29-1 | TGCAGCGTTGAGTCTCCCCAACGGGGGAGAAACGAGCAGTACTTC | CSVESPQRGRNEQYF
TRBD1 | TRBJ2-7 | NA | TRBV11-2 | TGTGCCAGCAGCTTTAGAACAGGGGGCGCGGCGGGCTCCTACGAGCAGTACTTC | CASSFRTGGAAGSYEQYF
NA | TRBJ2-5 | once | TRBV27 | TGTGCCAGCAGTCCCCTGGGGGGGGCAAAAGAGACCCAGTACTTC | CASSPLGGAKETQYF
TRBD2 | TRBJ2-7 | NA | TRBV19 | TGTGCCAGTAGTATGACTAGCGGGAGGGCCTACGAGCAGTACTTC | CASSMTSGRAYEQYF
NA | TRBJ2-2 | NA | TRBV2 | TGTGCCAGCAGCCCCAGGGGTTCTCGCACCGGGGAGCTGTTTTTT | CASSPRGSRTGELFF
NA | TRBJ2-7 | NA | TRBV5-4 | TGTGCCAGCAGACCCGGGTCCAGCCAGGGTTCGTACGAGCAGTACTTC | CASRPGSSQGSYEQYF
NA | TRBJ2-2 | NA | TRBV7-9 | TGTGCCAGCATCCCTCTGATGGCGCGGCGGGATAGGACCGGGGAGCTGTTTTTT | CASIPLMARRDRTGELFF
NA | TRBJ2-1 | NA | TRBV5-1 | TGCGCCAGCAGCAGAGATGGGTCTAGCTCCTACAATGAGCAGTTCTTC | CASSRDGSSSYNEQFF
NA | TRBJ2-7 | NA | TRBV19 | TGTGCCAGTAGCAACCGGGACAACTCCTACGAGCAGTACTTC | CASSNRDNSYEQYF
NA | TRBJ1-1 | NA | TRBV7-6 | TGTGCCAGCAGCTTAGCTTCGGGGGGAAACACTGAAGCTTTCTTT | CASSLASGGNTEAFF
TRBD1 | TRBJ1-1 | NA | TRBV29-1 | TGCAGCGTTGGGGACAGCATGAACACTGAAGCTTTCTTT | CSVGDSMNTEAFF
TRBD2 | TRBJ2-7 | NA | TRBV5-1 | TGCGCCAGCAGCTTGGCCAGCGGGGGGTTCTACGAGCAGTACTTC | CASSLASGGFYEQYF
NA | TRBJ1-2 | NA | TRBV14 | TGTGCCAGCAGCCCTTTCGACAGGTTCCTCTATGGCTACACCTTC | CASSPFDRFLYGYTF
TRBD2 | TRBJ2-2 | NA | TRBV5-1 | TGCGCCAGCAGCTCTCTAGCGGGAGTTTCCGGGGAGCTGTTTTTT | CASSSLAGVSGELFF
NA | TRBJ2-3 | NA | TRBV14 | TGTGCCAGCAGCCAAGAAAAGGGGCTGTCCACAGATACGCAGTATTTT | CASSQEKGLSTDTQYF
NA | TRBJ2-1 | NA | TRBV30 | TGTGCCTGGATGCAGGGTCCCTACAATGAGCAGTTCTTC | CAWMQGPYNEQFF
NA | TRBJ1-5 | NA | TRBV5-1 | TGCGCCAGCAGCTTGGGGGGGCACGATCAGCCCCAGCATTTT | CASSLGGHDQPQHF
NA | TRBJ1-5 | NA | TRBV19 | TGTGCCAGTAGTATTGAGGGAGGCGCGTATCAGCCCCAGCATTTT | CASSIEGGAYQPQHF
NA | TRBJ2-7 | few | TRBV4-2 | TGTGCCAGCAGTCACAGGGGGGGAGGGCAGTACTTC | CASSHRGGGQYF
NA | TRBJ1-4 | NA | TRBV5-1 | TGCGCCAGCAGCTTGGAGGAGCCAACTAATGAAAAACTGTTTTTT | CASSLEEPTNEKLFF
TRBD1 | TRBJ1-5 | NA | TRBV5-5 | TGTGCCAGCAGCTTGGCAGGGGGACATCAGCCCCAGCATTTT | CASSLAGGHQPQHF
NA | TRBJ1-5 | NA | TRBV30 | TGTGCCTGGAGTGACCCTAGAGGGGGGGGTCAGCCCCAGCATTTT | CAWSDPRGGGQPQHF